This T cell receptor beta chain was observed in a study of T cells in Graves' hyperthyroidism and ophthalmopathy. Amplified TCR beta CDR3 regions derived from RNA transcripts. HTBI primers were used for first-round RT-PCR of the TCR CDR3. MiXCR was run by TCRdb on the multiplex PCR reads, yielding one entry per CDR3 protein. Among some 720,000 distinct CDR3 sequences listed, about 17% were seen once. If no ophthalmopathy progression occurred within 18 months, Graves' hyperthyroidism was stable. Only a few counts were recorded for this clonotype. V lost 1 base and J lost 4; bases outside the gene matches: 4. This CDR3 contains 14 residues. Germline-derived CDR1 and CDR2 are LGHDT and YNNKEL (reference sequence).

This TCR derives from a man aged 18 to 29 with Graves' hyperthyroidism. The V call is TRBV3-1, the J call TRBJ2-7, with 7 bases matching TRBD1. The sample consisted of blood. The CDR3 DNA reads as TGTGCCAGCAGCCAAGTACAGGGGCGGTACGAGCAGTACTTC. This sequence encodes CASSQVQGRYEQYF.